Below, 7 T cell receptor beta chains from the same sample are listed, as sequenced in a study of shared T cell receptors in the human thymus. Profiled with immunoSEQ multiplex PCR; TCRdb holds only in-frame clones, not every one. The table records roughly 700,000 clones, 70% to 90% of them present only once. These records were also assigned to another study, of human thymus T cells.

The sequenced sample was thymocytes. The receptors stem from a boy less than two years old with a congenital heart defect.

CDR3 in amino acids: CASSYPPGQGPGELFF. The DNA for the CDR3 is TGTGCCAGCAGTTATCCCCCGGGACAGGGTCCCGGGGAGCTGTTTTTT. The chain joins TRBV6-6 to TRBJ2-2, with 9 bases fitting TRBD1. The CDR3 loop spans 16 amino acids. Germline V gene data show CDR1 as MNHNY and CDR2 as SVGAGI (reference sequence). After removal of 3 bases from V and 6 bases from J, the junction contained 8 bases not matched to a gene.

This clone was seen once. The rearrangement joins TRBV5-1 to TRBJ1-5; D ambiguous. Germline CDR1 reads SGHRS; CDR2 reads YFSETQ. Trimming shortened V by 4 bases and J by 0 bases, and 17 bases separated the two germline ends. This CDR3 region has 17 residues. CDR3 coding DNA: TGCGCCAGCAGCCCGGAGGGAGTCGATCATAGCAATCAGCCCCAGCATTTT. Its translation: CASSPEGVDHSNQPQHF.

The chain links TRBV27 to TRBJ2-1, with 13 nucleotides matching TRBD2. The CDR3 is 17 amino acids. Germline loops: CDR1 MNHEY, CDR2 SMNVEV (reference sequence). With 5 bases clipped from V and 0 bases from J, the junction kept 4 bases outside the gene matches. The DNA for the CDR3 is TGTGCCAGCAGTCCAGGGACTAGCGGGATCTCCTACAATGAGCAGTTCTTC. Translating gives CASSPGTSGISYNEQFF.

CDR3 sequence (DNA): TGTGCCAGCAGTTTTTTCGTCAATGAGCAGTTCTTC. Translated: CASSFFVNEQFF. The rearrangement uses TRBV28 and TRBJ2-1; D is unclear. CDR1 is MDHEN and CDR2 is SYDVKM in the germline V gene. V lost 3 bases and J 6 bases, leaving 6 bases between the germline ends. The CDR3 extends over 12 amino acids.

This chain uses TRBV6-1 with TRBJ1-2; D possibly corresponds to TRBD1 (6 bases). The CDR3 has 13 amino acids. Germline V gene lookup returns CDR1 MNHNS and CDR2 SASEGT. The V end was cut by 6 bases, the J end by 8 bases, with 16 bases between. This CDR3 is CASSVDSRRGYTF. As DNA, the CDR3 is TGTGCCAGCAGCGTGGACAGCCGTCGGGGCTACACCTTC.

This rearrangement joins TRBV29-1 to TRBJ1-5; tentatively, D is TRBD1 (6 bases). The V gene lost 8 bases and the J gene lost 6 bases, with 14 bases spanning the gap. The CDR3 is 12 amino acids. The V gene's germline CDR1 is SQVTM and CDR2 ANQGSEA. The CDR3 is CSPQQGGQPQHF. As DNA, the CDR3 is TGCAGCCCACAACAGGGCGGTCAGCCCCAGCATTTT. The variable domain in full, with the rest retrieved from reference TRBV29-1 and TRBJ1-5, is SAVISQKPSRDICQRGTSLTIQCQVDSQVTMMFWYRQQPGQSLTLIATANQGSEATYESGFVIDKFPISRPNLTFSTLTVSNMSPEDSSIYLCSPQQGGQPQHFGDGTRLSIL.

This chain joins TRBV4-3 and TRBJ2-3; 8 nucleotides align to TRBD1. Germline loops: CDR1 LGHNA, CDR2 YSLEER. Germline trimming cut 0 bases from V and 3 bases from J; bases unmatched to any gene: 14. This CDR3 contains 19 residues. Here the CDR3 DNA reads TGCGCCAGCAGCCAAGATCCCCCAGGGGAGACAGGGGCTACAGATACGCAGTATTTT. Its protein product is CASSQDPPGETGATDTQYF.